This is a list of T cell receptor beta chains from one sample in a study of shared clonotypes between healthy human individuals. Assay: immunoSEQ multiplex PCR; the TCRdb copy retains only in-frame clones and omits some. The repertoire holds about 520,000 clones, with approximately 80% as singletons. Source material: PBMCs. The receptor source for this set is a woman aged 40 to 55 in good health. Some clones in this sample may be carry-over from other donors' samples. Both conserved end residues are trimmed from each CDR3. Each record gives: clone size, V gene, CDR3 protein. Not every row has a clone size; where given, it reads once, few, many or a size class.

clone_size: .; v_call: TRBV19; cdr3_aa: ASSMGLSQEQY
clone_size: .; v_call: TRBV5-1; cdr3_aa: ASEGGGGPREEQF
clone_size: .; v_call: TRBV9; cdr3_aa: ASSSGLREGYT
clone_size: .; v_call: TRBV2; cdr3_aa: ASSELGYSGNTIY
clone_size: .; v_call: TRBV11-2; cdr3_aa: ASQRETSSEQY
clone_size: .; v_call: TRBV25-1; cdr3_aa: ASRGRELTPGQDTQY
clone_size: .; v_call: TRBV15; cdr3_aa: ATSRDSAGSYEQY
clone_size: .; v_call: TRBV10-2; cdr3_aa: ASSDGSGLNTGELF
clone_size: once; v_call: TRBV19; cdr3_aa: ASSGPGTGSYEQY
clone_size: few; v_call: TRBV27; cdr3_aa: ASSLEAARDEKLF
clone_size: .; v_call: TRBV7-2; cdr3_aa: ASSLASSSNTGELF
clone_size: .; v_call: TRBV2; cdr3_aa: ASSEEGYGGPGSQF
clone_size: .; v_call: TRBV5-1; cdr3_aa: ASSLGQGAGSYEQY
clone_size: .; v_call: TRBV7-9; cdr3_aa: ASSLAGYSNQPQH
clone_size: .; v_call: TRBV10-2; cdr3_aa: ASKARASYNEQF
clone_size: .; v_call: TRBV19; cdr3_aa: ASSEGLAGTTQY
clone_size: once; v_call: TRBV28; cdr3_aa: ASSLISVLAGSRSQF
clone_size: .; v_call: TRBV9; cdr3_aa: ASSVATGGDAEAF
clone_size: .; v_call: TRBV10-3; cdr3_aa: AIRTGTGTYEQY
clone_size: few; v_call: TRBV4-1; cdr3_aa: ASGRLAANEQF
clone_size: .; v_call: TRBV27; cdr3_aa: ASSLDLRYEQY
clone_size: .; v_call: TRBV5-8; cdr3_aa: ASSVGWDEQF
clone_size: .; v_call: TRBV4-3; cdr3_aa: ASSSGTGAGWGTEAF
clone_size: few; v_call: TRBV7-9; cdr3_aa: ASSRARGQGSYEQY
clone_size: .; v_call: TRBV7-9; cdr3_aa: ACSLQFNTEAF
clone_size: .; v_call: TRBV7-8; cdr3_aa: ASSPSTSGYEQY
clone_size: .; v_call: TRBV29-1; cdr3_aa: SFFHPQETQY
clone_size: .; v_call: TRBV7-3; cdr3_aa: ASSLHNGGELF
clone_size: .; v_call: TRBV5-4; cdr3_aa: ASSLGQRSSYNSPLH
clone_size: .; v_call: TRBV7-2; cdr3_aa: ASSPLAGYNEQF
clone_size: .; v_call: TRBV5-1; cdr3_aa: ASSARTEAYNEQF
clone_size: .; v_call: TRBV7-2; cdr3_aa: ASSLRDRGQETQY
clone_size: .; v_call: TRBV2; cdr3_aa: ASFKGQGYNEQF
clone_size: .; v_call: TRBV30; cdr3_aa: AWSVRQGVRFTQPQH
clone_size: .; v_call: TRBV27; cdr3_aa: ASSFPGLAGGAGELF
clone_size: .; v_call: TRBV6-5; cdr3_aa: ASSYKASPYYEQY
clone_size: .; v_call: TRBV2; cdr3_aa: ASTGGANYEQY
clone_size: .; v_call: TRBV5-1; cdr3_aa: ASSLEGGGETQY
clone_size: .; v_call: TRBV28; cdr3_aa: ASSPAIGGNQPQH
clone_size: many; v_call: TRBV6-4; cdr3_aa: ASSDSRDTGELF
clone_size: .; v_call: TRBV7-8; cdr3_aa: ASSLAVLAGSGEQY
clone_size: .; v_call: TRBV9; cdr3_aa: ASSATTAMNTEAF
clone_size: .; v_call: TRBV29-1; cdr3_aa: SGAAVGTGELF
clone_size: .; v_call: TRBV7-9; cdr3_aa: ASSPSGTGGSEQY
clone_size: once; v_call: TRBV4-1; cdr3_aa: ASSHDRGIEKLF
clone_size: once; v_call: TRBV27; cdr3_aa: ASSLGQGASEQY
clone_size: .; v_call: TRBV16; cdr3_aa: ASSRASYGYT
clone_size: .; v_call: TRBV28; cdr3_aa: ASSFGGRTNGYT
clone_size: .; v_call: TRBV7-9; cdr3_aa: ASSLGLRGEAF
clone_size: .; v_call: TRBV5-4; cdr3_aa: ASSLQPIAETQY